A single sample is the source of the 10 T cell receptor beta chains below, sequenced in a study of blood T cell repertoires in COVID-19. Sequenced by immunoSEQ multiplex PCR; TCRdb stores in-frame clones only, minus some. The sample consists of under 500,000 clones, 70% to 90% of them appearing once. Sequenced sample: PBMCs or T cells enriched from blood (not recorded which). Receptors originate from a woman aged 18-29 years with acute COVID-19.

V is TRBV7-2 and J is TRBJ2-7; D may be TRBD1 (6 bases). The CDR3 is made up of 13 amino acids. Germline V gene sequence: CDR1 SGHTA, CDR2 FQGNSA. Trimming stripped 4 bases from V and 7 bases from J, with 14 bases between. The CDR3 spells CASSSGLRGEQYF. The CDR3 DNA sequence: TGTGCCAGCAGCTCGGGCCTTAGGGGGGAGCAGTACTTC.

The rearrangement uses TRBV5-1 and TRBJ2-1; TRBD2 matches at 12 bases. Looked up from germline, CDR1 is SGHRS and CDR2 is YFSETQ. This CDR3 comprises 15 residues. V dropped 2 bases and J dropped 10; count of bases not matched to a gene: 7. Here the CDR3 reads CASSFRLAGVLEQFF. The CDR3 bases are TGCGCCAGCAGCTTCCGACTAGCGGGAGTGCTGGAGCAGTTCTTC.

This clone occurred once. CDR3 sequence: CSASSGRDSYNEQFF. DNA of the CDR3: TGCAGTGCTAGTTCGGGGCGGGACTCCTACAATGAGCAGTTCTTC. V and J are TRBV20-1 and TRBJ2-1, with D possibly matching TRBD2 (6 bases). Deletions cut 3 bases from V and 0 bases from J, with 12 bases between. CDR1 and CDR2 from the germline V gene are DFQATT and SNEGSKA (reference sequence). The CDR3 covers 15 residues.

The chain uses TRBV5-4 and TRBJ1-1, with 9 positions matching TRBD1. The length of the CDR3 is 14 residues. The J segment lost 6 bases and the V segment lost 5 bases, leaving 8 bases of the junction unmatched. Germline V gene data show CDR1 as SGHNT and CDR2 as YYREEE (reference sequence). The CDR3 coding sequence is TGTGCCAGCAGTGTGCCGGGACAGGGATCTGAAGCTTTCTTT. This encodes CASSVPGQGSEAFF.

V is TRBV21-1 and J is TRBJ2-7; the table calls TRBD2, which could not be checked here. TRBV21-1 is flagged as a pseudogene. The CDR3 consists of 15 residues. CDR3 residues: CASSRTSGYTYEQYF. The CDR3 DNA reads as TGTGCCAGCAGTAGGACTAGCGGATACACCTACGAGCAGTACTTC.

This chain links TRBV10-2 with TRBJ2-2; 7 bases map to TRBD2. Unmatched junction bases numbered 8, after V lost 7 bases and J lost 3 bases. Germline values: CDR1 WSHSY, CDR2 SAAADI. The CDR3 covers 15 residues. CDR3 in DNA: TGCGCCAGCAAATTATCCCGGGGGGACACCGGGGAGCTGTTTTTT. It codes for CASKLSRGDTGELFF.

The rearrangement joins TRBV5-1 to TRBJ1-6, with 8 bases matching TRBD1. Germline CDR1 SGHRS, CDR2 YFSETQ. The length of the CDR3 is 16 residues. Trimming cost V 3 bases and J 5 bases; bases outside gene matches: 7. CDR3 in amino acids: CASSSGSTGDNSPLHF. The CDR3 nucleotides read TGCGCCAGCAGCTCCGGCTCGACAGGGGATAATTCACCCCTCCACTTT.

This clone was counted only a few times. V usage is TRBV30 and J usage is TRBJ1-2; D possibly corresponds to TRBD1 (5 bases). Germline values: CDR1 GTSNPN, CDR2 SVGIG (reference sequence). V was clipped by 7 bases and J by 7 bases, with 19 bases between them. This CDR3 region has 13 residues. The CDR3 spells CASDQGLSSGYTF. The DNA for the CDR3 is TGTGCCTCCGACCAGGGATTATCCAGTGGCTACACCTTC. The variable domain in full, completed from reference TRBV30 and TRBJ1-2, reads SQTIHQWPATLVQPVGSPLSLECTVEGTSNPNLYWYRQAAGRGLQLLFYSVGIGQISSEVPQNLSASRPQDRQFILSSKKLLLSDSGFYLCASDQGLSSGYTFGSGTRLTVV.

The J gene is TRBJ1-1, the V gene TRBV7-9; TRBD1 matches 8 bases. Germline V gives CDR1 SEHNR, CDR2 FQNEAQ (reference sequence). This CDR3 is built from 15 residues. The J segment lost 5 bases and the V segment lost 4 bases, leaving 9 bases of the junction unmatched. CDR3 sequence (DNA): TGTGCCAGCAGCTGGCGACAGGGGATGGGGACTGAAGCTTTCTTT. This sequence encodes CASSWRQGMGTEAFF.

V usage is TRBV15 and J usage is TRBJ1-2; no clear D. CDR3 length: 13 amino acids. Trimming took off 1 base at V and 5 bases at J, with 8 bases between the two ends. Germline V gene lookup returns CDR1 LNHNV and CDR2 YYDKDF (reference sequence). CDR3 coding DNA: TGTGCCACCAGCAGAGCGGGGATTTATGGCTACACCTTC. Protein sequence: CATSRAGIYGYTF.